This is a list of T cell receptor beta chains from one sample in a study of monozygotic twins with inflammatory bowel disease. Each CDR3 protein gets one entry in TCRdb, which reprocessed the 5' RACE reads and gives no DNA. The sample includes roughly 170,000 distinct CDR3 sequences. The sequencing input was blood. The source of these receptors is a human donor with ulcerative colitis or Crohn's disease, or a healthy co-twin of an affected twin (not recorded which). CDR3s include the opening cysteine and the closing phenylalanine or tryptophan.

V gene,J gene,CDR3 protein
TRBV18,TRBJ2-5,CASSRSLQETQYF
TRBV20-1,TRBJ2-7,CSARPSGTATWYGEQYF
TRBV12-3/TRBV12-4,TRBJ1-3,CATHDGGVVDTIYF
TRBV9,TRBJ2-6,CASSVARAGANVLTF
TRBV15,TRBJ2-1,CATSRGAAGVDNEQFF
TRBV12-3/TRBV12-4,TRBJ1-4,CASSLGQGTNEKLFF
TRBV27,TRBJ2-1,CASSYASGEWYNEQFF
TRBV20-1,TRBJ2-2,CSALAGDLSTGELFF
TRBV4-1,TRBJ2-1,CASSQDHGIGNEQFF
TRBV12-3/TRBV12-4,TRBJ2-2,CASRDRVMAGELIF
TRBV14,TRBJ2-7,CASSQDLGQSYEQYF
TRBV7-9,TRBJ2-5,CASSSPTSGDQETQYF
TRBV5-1,TRBJ1-5,CASSFHPGGNQPQHF
TRBV20-1,TRBJ2-1,CSAPLIPLESIDEQFF
TRBV5-4,TRBJ2-1,CASSFVYNEQFF
TRBV20-1,TRBJ1-5,CSATPRTGYSNQPQHF
TRBV6-5,TRBJ2-7,CASSYSSFESYEQYF
TRBV20-1,TRBJ1-4,CSARGTAGYEKLFF
TRBV5-1,TRBJ1-2,CASSLELQRGYTF
TRBV20-1,TRBJ2-7,CSVHEGGKGYEQYF
TRBV27,TRBJ2-7,CASHQRDSDEQYF
TRBV6-2/TRBV6-3,TRBJ2-7,CASSSESLRQYF
TRBV6-5,TRBJ1-4,CASSYSRTTNEKLFF
TRBV4-3,TRBJ2-1,CASSRRTSGSYNEQFF
TRBV20-1,TRBJ2-3,CSARSPPTDTQYF
TRBV20-1,TRBJ1-2,CSAGKVTVEYTF
TRBV28,TRBJ2-2,CASSLSAGGRTGELFF
TRBV7-9,TRBJ2-7,CASSTSTSGRSAYEQYF
TRBV12-3/TRBV12-4,TRBJ2-4,CASSFRENIQYF
TRBV4-1,TRBJ2-3,CASSQAPTGTDTQYF
TRBV7-9,TRBJ2-5,CASSLETGVETQYF
TRBV12-3/TRBV12-4,TRBJ2-1,CASSTAPTVGEQFF